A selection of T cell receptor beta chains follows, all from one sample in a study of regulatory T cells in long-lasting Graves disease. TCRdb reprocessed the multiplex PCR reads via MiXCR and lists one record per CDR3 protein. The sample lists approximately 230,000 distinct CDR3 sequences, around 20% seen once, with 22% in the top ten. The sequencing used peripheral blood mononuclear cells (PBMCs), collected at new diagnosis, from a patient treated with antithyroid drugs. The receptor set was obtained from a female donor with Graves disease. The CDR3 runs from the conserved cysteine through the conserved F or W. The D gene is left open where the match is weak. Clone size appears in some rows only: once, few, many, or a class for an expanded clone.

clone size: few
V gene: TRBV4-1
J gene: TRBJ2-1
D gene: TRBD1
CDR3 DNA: TGCGCCAGCAGCCGGGACAGGGGTATAAATGAGCAGTTCTTC
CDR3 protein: CASSRDRGINEQFF

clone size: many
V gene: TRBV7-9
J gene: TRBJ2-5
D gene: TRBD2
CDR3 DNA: TGTGCCAGCGGGGGAGGGTTATATCAAGAGACCCAGTACTTC
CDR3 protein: CASGGGLYQETQYF

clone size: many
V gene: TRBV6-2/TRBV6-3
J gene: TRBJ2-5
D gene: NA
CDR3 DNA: TGTGCCAGCAGTGAAGCTTGGCGGCAAGAGACCCAGTACTTC
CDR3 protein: CASSEAWRQETQYF

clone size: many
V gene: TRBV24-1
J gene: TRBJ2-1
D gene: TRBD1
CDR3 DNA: TGTGCCACCAGTGATTTGCCGGGACAGGGTGCCCCCTACAATGAGCAGTTCTTC
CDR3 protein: CATSDLPGQGAPYNEQFF

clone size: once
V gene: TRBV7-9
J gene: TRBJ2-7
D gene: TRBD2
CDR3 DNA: TGTGCCAGCAGCCCCCCGGGACTAGCGGGAGGGCCATCAACCTACGAGCAGTACTTC
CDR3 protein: CASSPPGLAGGPSTYEQYF

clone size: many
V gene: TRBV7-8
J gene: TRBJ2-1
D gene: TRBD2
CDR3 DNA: TGTGCCAGCAGCTCGCTAGCGGACTCCTACAATGAGCAGTTCTTC
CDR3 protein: CASSSLADSYNEQFF

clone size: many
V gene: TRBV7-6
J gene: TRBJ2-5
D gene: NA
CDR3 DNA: TGTGCCAGCAGCTTAAACCCGTTGGTGGAGACCCAGTACTTC
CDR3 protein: CASSLNPLVETQYF

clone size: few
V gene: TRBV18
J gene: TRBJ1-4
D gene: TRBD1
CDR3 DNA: TGTGCCAGCTCACCACCGGGACAGTATAATGAAAAACTGTTTTTT
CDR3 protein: CASSPPGQYNEKLFF

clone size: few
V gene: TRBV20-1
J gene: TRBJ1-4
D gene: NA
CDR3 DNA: TGCAGTGCCGTAGGCGGGCAGAGCGGGGAAAAACTGTTTTTT
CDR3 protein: CSAVGGQSGEKLFF

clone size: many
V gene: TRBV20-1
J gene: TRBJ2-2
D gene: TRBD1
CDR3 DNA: TGCAGTGCTACCGACAGGGTGAACACCGGGGAGCTGTTTTTT
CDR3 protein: CSATDRVNTGELFF

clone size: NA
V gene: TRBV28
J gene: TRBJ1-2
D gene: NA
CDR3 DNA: TGTGCCAGCAGTTCCCTAAACTATGGCTACACCTTC
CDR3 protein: CASSSLNYGYTF